This TCR beta chain derives from a study of blood T cell repertoires in COVID-19. As for the study in general: Donors in the United States, Italy and Spain gave samples during acute or convalescent COVID-19. PBMCs, B-cell-depleted T cells, or T cells were the source of the cDNA or gDNA that made up the material.

In the original analysis: Amplification of reference gene primers provided the estimated nucleated cell counts. Produced via immunoSEQ multiplex PCR; TCRdb's table is partial and in-frame only. The V and J calls and clone size are taken from that table; D and trimming were inferred from the DNA. The repertoire includes roughly 150,000 clones, roughly nine tenths of them detected once, and roughly 15% sits in the top ten. CDR1 and CDR2 from the germline V gene are MDHEN and SYDVKM. The J segment lost 4 bases and the V segment lost 5 bases, leaving 3 bases of the junction unmatched. The CDR3 totals 13 residues.

This sequence joins TRBV28 and TRBJ2-7; 9 nucleotides agree with TRBD2. The sequencing sample was made of peripheral blood. This receptor was identified in a woman aged 40 to 55 with acute or convalescent COVID-19. CDR3 protein: CASSSGGIYEQYF. CDR3 DNA sequence: TGTGCCAGCAGTAGCGGGGGGATATACGAGCAGTACTTC.